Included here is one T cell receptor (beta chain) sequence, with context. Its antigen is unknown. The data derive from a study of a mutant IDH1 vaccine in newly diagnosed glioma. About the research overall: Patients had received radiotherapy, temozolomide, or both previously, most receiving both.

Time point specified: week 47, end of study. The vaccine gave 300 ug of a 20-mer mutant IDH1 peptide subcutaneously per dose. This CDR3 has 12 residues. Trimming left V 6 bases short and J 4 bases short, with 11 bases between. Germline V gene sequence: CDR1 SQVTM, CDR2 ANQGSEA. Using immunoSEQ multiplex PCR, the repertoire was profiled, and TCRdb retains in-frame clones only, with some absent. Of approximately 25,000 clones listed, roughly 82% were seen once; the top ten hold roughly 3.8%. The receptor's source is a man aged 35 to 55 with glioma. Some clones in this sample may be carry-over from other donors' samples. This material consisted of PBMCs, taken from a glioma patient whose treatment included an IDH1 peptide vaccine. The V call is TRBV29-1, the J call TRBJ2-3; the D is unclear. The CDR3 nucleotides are TGCAGCGTGAACCTCCAAGCAGATACGCAGTATTTT. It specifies CSVNLQADTQYF.